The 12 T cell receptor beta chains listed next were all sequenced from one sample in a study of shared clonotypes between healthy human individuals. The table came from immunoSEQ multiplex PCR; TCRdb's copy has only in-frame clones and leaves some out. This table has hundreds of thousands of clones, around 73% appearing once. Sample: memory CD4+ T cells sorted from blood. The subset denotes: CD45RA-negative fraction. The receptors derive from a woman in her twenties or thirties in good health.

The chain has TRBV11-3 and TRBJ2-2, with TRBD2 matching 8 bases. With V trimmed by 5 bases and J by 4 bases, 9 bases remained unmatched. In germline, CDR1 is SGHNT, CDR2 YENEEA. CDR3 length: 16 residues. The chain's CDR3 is CASSPGGAEGTGELFF. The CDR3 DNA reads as TGTGCCAGCAGCCCCGGGGGGGCGGAGGGCACCGGGGAGCTGTTTTTT.

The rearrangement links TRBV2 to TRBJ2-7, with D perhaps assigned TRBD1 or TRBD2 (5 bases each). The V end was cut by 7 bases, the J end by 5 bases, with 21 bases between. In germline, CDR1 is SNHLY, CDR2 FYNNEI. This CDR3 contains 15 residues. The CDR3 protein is CASTEETAASDEQYF. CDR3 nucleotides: TGTGCCAGCACCGAAGAGACAGCGGCCTCGGACGAGCAGTACTTC.

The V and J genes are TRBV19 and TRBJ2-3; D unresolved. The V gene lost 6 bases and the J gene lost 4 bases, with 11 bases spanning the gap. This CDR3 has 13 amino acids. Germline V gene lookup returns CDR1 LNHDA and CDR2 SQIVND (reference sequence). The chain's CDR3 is CASRPPKPDTQYF. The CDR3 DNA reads TGTGCCAGTAGACCCCCTAAACCAGATACGCAGTATTTT.

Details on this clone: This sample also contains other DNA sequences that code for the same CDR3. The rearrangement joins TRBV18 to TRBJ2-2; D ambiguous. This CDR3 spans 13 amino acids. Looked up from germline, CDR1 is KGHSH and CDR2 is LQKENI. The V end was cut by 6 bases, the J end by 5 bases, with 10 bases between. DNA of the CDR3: TGTGCCAGCTCCCCTCCTTCGACCGGGGAGCTGTTTTTT. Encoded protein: CASSPPSTGELFF.

The DNA of the CDR3 is TGTGCCAGCAACCAACAGGGGGTAGGGGGCACCGGGGAGCTGTTTTTT. The encoded protein is CASNQQGVGGTGELFF. The V gene is TRBV27, the J gene TRBJ2-2, with TRBD1 identical over 8 bases. There are 16 residues in the CDR3. Germline CDR1 and CDR2: MNHEY and SMNVEV (reference sequence). V shed 7 bases and J 4 bases; nucleotides not matched to a gene: 11.

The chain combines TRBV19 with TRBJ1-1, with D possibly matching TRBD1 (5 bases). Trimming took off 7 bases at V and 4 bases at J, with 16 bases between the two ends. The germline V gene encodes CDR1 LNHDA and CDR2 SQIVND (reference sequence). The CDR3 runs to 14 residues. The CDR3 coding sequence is TGTGCCAGTAAATCACAGGCCTCCTCCACTGAAGCTTTCTTT. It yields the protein CASKSQASSTEAFF.

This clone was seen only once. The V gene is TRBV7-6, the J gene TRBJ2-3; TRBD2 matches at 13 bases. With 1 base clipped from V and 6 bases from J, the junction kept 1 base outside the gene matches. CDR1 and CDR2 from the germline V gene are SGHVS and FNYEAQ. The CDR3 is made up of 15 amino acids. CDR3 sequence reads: CASSLGTSGSDTQYF. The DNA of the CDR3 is TGTGCCAGCAGCTTAGGGACTAGCGGGAGTGATACGCAGTATTTT.

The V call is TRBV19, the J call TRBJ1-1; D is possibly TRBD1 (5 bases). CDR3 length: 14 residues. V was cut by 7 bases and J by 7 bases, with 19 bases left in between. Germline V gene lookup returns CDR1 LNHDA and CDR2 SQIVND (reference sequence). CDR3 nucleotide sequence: TGTGCCAGTAACCTCCGACAGTCGGGTAGTGAAGCTTTCTTT. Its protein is CASNLRQSGSEAFF.

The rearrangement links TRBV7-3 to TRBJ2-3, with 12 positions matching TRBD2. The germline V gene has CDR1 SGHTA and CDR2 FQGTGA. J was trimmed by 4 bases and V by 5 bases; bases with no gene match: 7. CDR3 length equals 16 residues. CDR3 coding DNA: TGTGCCAGCAGCCTAGCTAGCGGGAGGGTTTCAGATACGCAGTATTTT. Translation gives CASSLASGRVSDTQYF.

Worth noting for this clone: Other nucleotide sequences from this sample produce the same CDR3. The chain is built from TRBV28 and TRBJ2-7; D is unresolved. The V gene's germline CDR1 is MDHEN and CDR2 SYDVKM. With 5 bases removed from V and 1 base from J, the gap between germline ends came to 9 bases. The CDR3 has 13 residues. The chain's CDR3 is CASSNSGSYEQYF. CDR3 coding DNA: TGTGCCAGCAGTAATTCAGGTTCCTACGAGCAGTACTTC.

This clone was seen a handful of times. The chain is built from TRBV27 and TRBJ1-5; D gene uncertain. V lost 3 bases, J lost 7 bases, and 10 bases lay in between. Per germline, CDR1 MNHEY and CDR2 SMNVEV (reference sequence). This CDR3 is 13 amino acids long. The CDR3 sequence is CASSFKGSQPQHF. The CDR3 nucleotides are TGTGCCAGCAGTTTTAAGGGTTCCCAGCCCCAGCATTTT.

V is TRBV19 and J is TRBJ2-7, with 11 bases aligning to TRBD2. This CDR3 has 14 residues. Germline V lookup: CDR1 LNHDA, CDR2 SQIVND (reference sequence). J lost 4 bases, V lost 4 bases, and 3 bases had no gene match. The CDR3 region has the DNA TGTGCCAGTAGTACTAGCGGGAGGTCGTACGAGCAGTACTTC. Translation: CASSTSGRSYEQYF.